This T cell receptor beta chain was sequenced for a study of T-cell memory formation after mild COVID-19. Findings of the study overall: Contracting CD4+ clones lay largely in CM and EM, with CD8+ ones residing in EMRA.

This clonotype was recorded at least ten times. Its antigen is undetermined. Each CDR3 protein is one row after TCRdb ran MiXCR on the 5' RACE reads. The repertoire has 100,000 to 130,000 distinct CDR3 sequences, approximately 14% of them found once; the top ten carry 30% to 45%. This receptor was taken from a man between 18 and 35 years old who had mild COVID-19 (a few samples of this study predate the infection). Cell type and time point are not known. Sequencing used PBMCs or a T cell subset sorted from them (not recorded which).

The CDR3 bases are TGTGCCAGCCACACTAGCGGGGGACAGGAGACCCAGTACTTC. Protein sequence: CASHTSGGQETQYF. The genes are TRBV5-6 and TRBJ2-5; 11 bases are shared with TRBD2. Germline CDR1 and CDR2: SGHDT and YYEEEE. J was trimmed by 5 bases and V by 7 bases; bases with no gene match: 7. This CDR3 has 14 amino acids.